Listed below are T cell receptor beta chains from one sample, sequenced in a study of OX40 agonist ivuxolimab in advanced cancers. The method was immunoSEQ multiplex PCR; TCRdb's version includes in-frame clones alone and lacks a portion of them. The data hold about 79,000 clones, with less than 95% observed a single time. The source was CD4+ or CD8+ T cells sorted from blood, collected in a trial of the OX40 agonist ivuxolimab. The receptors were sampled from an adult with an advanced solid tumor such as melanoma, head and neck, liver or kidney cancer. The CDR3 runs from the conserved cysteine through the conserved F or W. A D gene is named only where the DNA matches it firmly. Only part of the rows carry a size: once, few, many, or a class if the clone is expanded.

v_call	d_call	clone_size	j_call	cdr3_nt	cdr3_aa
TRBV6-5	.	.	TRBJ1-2	TGTGCCAGCCAAAACAGGCAGGACTATGGCTACACCTTC	CASQNRQDYGYTF
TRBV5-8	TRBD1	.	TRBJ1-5	TGTGCCAGCAGCTTGGGCAGGGGGCGCGACAATCAGCCCCAGCATTTT	CASSLGRGRDNQPQHF
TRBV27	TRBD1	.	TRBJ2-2	TGTGCCAGCAGTTTAGACAGGGGGCCGAACACCGGGGAGCTGTTTTTT	CASSLDRGPNTGELFF
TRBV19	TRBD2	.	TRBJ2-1	TGTGCCAGTAGTTCTTGGAGCGGGGGGCCCGGATACAATGAGCAGTTCTTC	CASSSWSGGPGYNEQFF
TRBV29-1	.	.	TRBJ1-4	TGCAGCGTCGAGCGGGACACTAATGAAAAACTGTTTTTT	CSVERDTNEKLFF
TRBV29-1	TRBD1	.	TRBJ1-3	TGCAGCGTCGGGACAGGCGACTCCTCTGGAAACACCATATATTTT	CSVGTGDSSGNTIYF
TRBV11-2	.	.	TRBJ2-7	TGTGCCAGCAGCTCCCCCGTCCTCTACTACTACGAGCAGTACTTC	CASSSPVLYYYEQYF
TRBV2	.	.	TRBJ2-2	TGTGCCAGCAGTGAAACTCTGGCAGGGCCCATGTACGCCACCGGGGAGCTGTTTTTT	CASSETLAGPMYATGELFF
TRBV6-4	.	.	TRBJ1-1	TGTGCCAGCAGAGAGAACACTGAAGCTTTCTTT	CASRENTEAFF
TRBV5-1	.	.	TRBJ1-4	TGCGCCAGCAGCTCAGGAGACCTTAATGAAAAACTGTTTTTT	CASSSGDLNEKLFF
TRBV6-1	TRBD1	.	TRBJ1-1	TGTGCCAGCATCCCGGGACAGGCCCCTGAAGCTTTCTTT	CASIPGQAPEAFF
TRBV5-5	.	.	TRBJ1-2	TGTGCCAGTTCAGGGCATGGCTACACCTTC	CASSGHGYTF
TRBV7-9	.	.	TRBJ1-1	TGTGCCAGCAGCTTAGGCGGAGATAGGGCTTTCTTT	CASSLGGDRAFF
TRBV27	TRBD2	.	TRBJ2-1	TGTGCCAGCATGGGCGAAGCGGGGGCCTTCTACAATGAGCAGTTCTTC	CASMGEAGAFYNEQFF
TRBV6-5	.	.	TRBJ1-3	TGTGCCAGCAGTTACAGTGCCGGCAGGGGAGGTAACACCATATATTTT	CASSYSAGRGGNTIYF
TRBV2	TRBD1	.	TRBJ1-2	TGTGCCAGCAGTCTCGGGACAGATTATGGCTACACCTTC	CASSLGTDYGYTF
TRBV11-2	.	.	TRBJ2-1	TGTGCCAGCAGCTTAGTTCGGGGTCGGTACAATGAGCAGTTCTTC	CASSLVRGRYNEQFF
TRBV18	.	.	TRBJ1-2	TGTGCCAGCTCACCCACGACAGTTAACTATGGCTACACCTTC	CASSPTTVNYGYTF
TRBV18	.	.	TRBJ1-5	TGTGCCAGCTCACCAGACACCGGCAATCAGCCCCAGCATTTT	CASSPDTGNQPQHF
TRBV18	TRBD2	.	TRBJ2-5	TGTGCCAGCTCACCACCGACGGGGGGAACAGAGACCCAGTACTTC	CASSPPTGGTETQYF
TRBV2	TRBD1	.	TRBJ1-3	TGTGCCAGCAGTGTAGGACAGGGCTCTGGAAACACCATATATTTT	CASSVGQGSGNTIYF
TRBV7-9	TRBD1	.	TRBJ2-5	TGTGCCAGCAGCTTTGACAGGGGGCAAGAGACCCAGTACTTC	CASSFDRGQETQYF
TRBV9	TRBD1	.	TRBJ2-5	TGTGCCAGCAGCGAACGGGACAGGGGAATAGAGACCCAGTACTTC	CASSERDRGIETQYF
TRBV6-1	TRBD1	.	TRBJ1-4	TGTGCCAGCAGTGAATATAAGGGGGCGGGTGAAAAACTGTTTTTT	CASSEYKGAGEKLFF
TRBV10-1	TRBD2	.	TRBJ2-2	TGCGCCAGCAGTTTCCGGACTAGCGGGGGCCCTCAGTCCGGGGAGCTGTTTTTT	CASSFRTSGGPQSGELFF
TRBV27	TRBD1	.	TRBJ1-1	TGTGCCAGCAGTTTGAAAGGGGGCGGGGTTGGGGGGACTGAAGCTTTCTTT	CASSLKGGGVGGTEAFF
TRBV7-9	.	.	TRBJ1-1	TGTGCCAGCAGCCTTCAGGGGAAACACACTGAAGCTTTCTTT	CASSLQGKHTEAFF
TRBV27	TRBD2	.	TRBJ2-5	TGTGCCAGCAGTTCAGCCTGGACTAGCGGGGGTTCTGCACAAGAGACCCAGTACTTC	CASSSAWTSGGSAQETQYF
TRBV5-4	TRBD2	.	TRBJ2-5	TGTGCCAGCAGCCTTAGCGGGGGTTTTCAAGAGACCCAGTACTTC	CASSLSGGFQETQYF
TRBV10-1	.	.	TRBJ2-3	TGCGCCAGCAGTGTAACAGATACGCAGTATTTT	CASSVTDTQYF
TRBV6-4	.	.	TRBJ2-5	TGTGCCAGCAGTTTGGAAGGAGGAGACCAAGAGACCCAGTACTTC	CASSLEGGDQETQYF
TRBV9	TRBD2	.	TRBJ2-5	TGTGCCAGCAGCTCAGGCGGGACTAGCGGGGGAGGGGAGACCCAGTACTTC	CASSSGGTSGGGETQYF
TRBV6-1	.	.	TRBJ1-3	TGTGCCAGCAGATTCACTGGAAACACCATATATTTT	CASRFTGNTIYF
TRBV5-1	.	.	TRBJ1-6	TGCGCCAGCAGCTTGGGTCCAGGGACGGATTCACCCCTCCACTTT	CASSLGPGTDSPLHF
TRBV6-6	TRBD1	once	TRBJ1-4	TGTGCCAGCAGTTCCCTGGGGACAGGGTTTGGTGAAAAACTGTTTTTT	CASSSLGTGFGEKLFF
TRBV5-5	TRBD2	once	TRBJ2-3	TGTGCCAGCAGCTTCTTAGCGGGGGTCACAGATACGCAGTATTTT	CASSFLAGVTDTQYF
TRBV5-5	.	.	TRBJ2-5	TGTGCCAGCAGCTTCCCACCGTTGGAGACCCAGTACTTC	CASSFPPLETQYF
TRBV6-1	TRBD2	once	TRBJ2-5	TGTGCCAGCAGTCAAGGGACTAGCGGGGACCAAGAGACCCAGTACTTC	CASSQGTSGDQETQYF
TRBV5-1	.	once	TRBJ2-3	TGCGCCAGCAGCGGAGCTCAGGGGAGCACAGATACGCAGTATTTT	CASSGAQGSTDTQYF
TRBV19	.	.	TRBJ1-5	TGTGCCAGTAGTACCGGGGGTCAGAATCAGCCCCAGCATTTT	CASSTGGQNQPQHF